The 3 T cell receptor beta chains below were found in one sample sequenced in a study of tumor and adjacent non-tumor tissue in lung cancer. A modified ARM-PCR protocol with three rounds of nested PCR amplified TCRbeta. One entry per CDR3 protein, called by TCRdb with MiXCR from the multiplex PCR reads. In the table there are 90,000 to 120,000 distinct CDR3 sequences, 65% of which are singletons. This sample's RNA came from whole unsorted tissue. The normal lung tissue was taken more than 3 cm from the tumor edge. Sequenced input: distant non-tumor lung tissue. The receptors originated from a young man with non-small cell lung cancer.

Points on this clonotype: The germline gene is not matched at one end of the junction; a read error may be the cause. V and J are TRBV11-2 and TRBJ2-7; no definite D call. The CDR3 loop spans 12 amino acids. The germline gives CDR1 SGHAT, CDR2 FQNNGV. DNA for the CDR3: TGTGCCAGCAGCTTAGCCACATACGAGCATTACTTC. Translated: CASSLATYEHYF. Full variable domain (remainder filled in from reference TRBV11-2 and TRBJ2-7): EAGVAQSPRYKIIEKRQSVAFWCNPISGHATLYWYQQILGQGPKLLIQFQNNGVVDDSQLPKDRFSAERLKGVDSTLKIQPAKLEDSAVYLCASSLATYEHYFGPGTRLTVT.

The chain employs TRBV29-1 and TRBJ2-7, with 7 bases fitting TRBD1. Germline loops: CDR1 SQVTM, CDR2 ANQGSEA. The CDR3 is 12 amino acids. The J segment lost 6 bases and the V segment lost 6 bases, leaving 8 bases of the junction unmatched. In nucleotides, the CDR3 is TGCAGCGTCGAAACAGGGGTAGGCGAGCAGTACTTC. Translating gives CSVETGVGEQYF.

This clonotype was counted many times. The chain combines TRBV12-3 or TRBV12-4 with TRBJ1-5, with D perhaps TRBD1 (5 bases). The CDR3 has 14 residues. Trimming took 3 bases from V and 2 from J, leaving 8 bases between them. CDR3 DNA: TGTGCCAGCAGTTTTAGGGGTGGCAATCAGCCCCAGCATTTT. It encodes CASSFRGGNQPQHF.